What follows are 18 T cell receptor beta chains derived from one specimen sequenced in a study of T-cell reconstitution after alpha-beta-depleted transplantation in children. Construction of the TCRbeta library involved unique molecular identifiers. MiXCR was run by TCRdb on the PCR reads, yielding one entry per CDR3 protein. The sample lists around 340,000 distinct CDR3 sequences; 10% to 15% were seen once. Sample: PBMCs, taken from the stem cell graft. All receptors come from a human donor who donated a stem cell graft to a child with Fanconi anemia.

This clonotype was seen at least ten times. The V and J genes are TRBV20-1 and TRBJ1-1; D might be TRBD1 (5 bases). The V end lost 5 bases, the J end lost 4 bases, and 11 bases lay between the germline ends. This CDR3 is built from 12 residues. The germline gives CDR1 DFQATT, CDR2 SNEGSKA (reference sequence). The DNA for the CDR3 is TGCAGTGCTTCCGCAGGGATCACTGAAGCTTTCTTT. Amino acids: CSASAGITEAFF.

This clonotype has a handful of counts. The chain links TRBV5-4 to TRBJ2-1, with D unclear. From germline, CDR1 is SGHNT and CDR2 YYREEE (reference sequence). The V end lost 0 bases, the J end lost 4 bases, and 11 bases lay between the germline ends. This CDR3 contains 15 residues. CDR3 sequence: CASSLVGSGYNEQFF. In DNA form, the CDR3 reads TGTGCCAGCAGCTTGGTGGGGTCAGGTTACAATGAGCAGTTCTTC.

The rearrangement links TRBV13 to TRBJ2-5; D is uncertain. The CDR3 totals 13 residues. Germline V gene data show CDR1 as PRHDT and CDR2 as FYEKMQ (reference sequence). With 5 bases removed from V and 5 bases from J, the gap between germline ends came to 12 bases. CDR3 amino acids: CASSRIRAETQYF. CDR3 nucleotide sequence: TGTGCCAGCAGCCGAATAAGGGCGGAGACCCAGTACTTC.

This clonotype came up many times. This rearrangement joins TRBV7-9 to TRBJ1-2; a possible D gene is TRBD1 (5 bases). Trimming cost V 6 bases and J 7 bases, with 18 bases left between them. This CDR3 is 14 amino acids long. Germline CDR1 reads SEHNR; CDR2 reads FQNEAQ (reference sequence). The CDR3 nucleotides read TGTGCCAGCAGGACAGCCTCCCCCGGAGGTGGCTACACCTTC. This encodes CASRTASPGGGYTF.

This clonotype came up many times. The V and J genes are TRBV7-9 and TRBJ1-6; maybe TRBD1 (6 bases). Trimming left V 4 bases short and J 13 bases short, with 8 bases between. The CDR3 consists of 11 residues. CDR1 is SEHNR, CDR2 FQNEAQ, per germline (reference sequence). CDR3 coding DNA: TGTGCCAGCAGCTCGACAGGTCCCCTCCACTTT. Its translation is CASSSTGPLHF.

This sequence joins TRBV6-2 or TRBV6-3 and TRBJ2-7; D not certain. Germline values: CDR1 MNHEY, CDR2 SVGEGT. V was trimmed by 5 bases and J by 4 bases, leaving 6 bases between them. This CDR3 spans 11 amino acids. As DNA, the CDR3 is TGTGCCAGCAGTAAGCAATACGAGCAGTACTTC. It translates to CASSKQYEQYF.

This chain connects TRBV6-5 to TRBJ2-3; 10 positions match TRBD2. This CDR3 has 16 amino acids. Germline V gene lookup returns CDR1 MNHEY and CDR2 SVGAGI. Trimming took 4 bases from V and 6 from J; bases not matched to a gene: 10. The chain's CDR3 is CASSWDTSGLADTQYF. DNA of the CDR3: TGTGCCAGCAGTTGGGACACCTCGGGACTAGCGGATACGCAGTATTTT.

This clonotype showed up many times. This chain connects TRBV11-2 to TRBJ2-4; D tentatively reads TRBD1 or TRBD2 (5 bases each). The CDR3 loop spans 21 amino acids. V was shortened by 1 base and J by 6 bases, with 31 bases between the two germline ends. Germline V gene lookup returns CDR1 SGHAT and CDR2 FQNNGV. The DNA of the CDR3 is TGTGCCAGCAGCTTAGGCAGCAGGTCGAGGGGCCCCGGTCCCTCGAGAAACATTCAGTACTTC. Its protein is CASSLGSRSRGPGPSRNIQYF.

The sample holds a few counts of this clonotype. The rearrangement joins TRBV6-1 to TRBJ2-3, with D possibly being TRBD2 (7 bases). Trimming shortened V by 5 bases and J by 2 bases, and 14 bases separated the two germline ends. The CDR3 sequence is 15 residues long. The V gene's germline CDR1 is MNHNS and CDR2 SASEGT. The CDR3 DNA sequence: TGTGCCAGCAGTCCCAGGGGAGGGTACACAGATACGCAGTATTTT. Its translation is CASSPRGGYTDTQYF.

This clonotype has only a few counts. The V call is TRBV5-1, the J call TRBJ1-1; weak D call: TRBD1 (6 bases). With 4 bases removed from V and 8 bases from J, the gap between germline ends came to 21 bases. The V gene's germline CDR1 is SGHRS and CDR2 YFSETQ. This CDR3 spans 15 amino acids. The CDR3 DNA sequence: TGCGCCAGCAGCATGACTACCGGGACACGGGGCGAAGCTTTCTTT. Protein sequence: CASSMTTGTRGEAFF.

This clonotype appeared a single time. Given a much more abundant clone one base away, this may be a read error. The genes are TRBV15 and TRBJ2-5; D unresolved. CDR1 and CDR2 (germline): LNHNV, YYDKDF (reference sequence). The CDR3 sequence is 14 residues long. CDR3 nucleotide sequence: TGTGCCACCAGCAGAGTGGGGTACCAAGAGGCCCAGTACTTC. Translation gives CATSRVGYQEAQYF.

This clonotype came up a few times. This chain uses TRBV29-1 with TRBJ2-1; D possibly corresponds to TRBD1 (6 bases). The CDR3 loop spans 15 amino acids. The V gene lost 5 bases and the J gene lost 4 bases, with 18 bases spanning the gap. CDR1 is SQVTM, CDR2 ANQGSEA, per germline. The CDR3 DNA reads as TGCAGCGTTCCGGAAACAGGGAAACCTTACAATGAGCAGTTCTTC. Its protein is CSVPETGKPYNEQFF.

This clonotype has more than one count but fewer than ten. The rearrangement uses TRBV7-3 and TRBJ2-6; 7 bases agree with TRBD2. Germline loops: CDR1 SGHTA, CDR2 FQGTGA. J lost 0 bases, V lost 7 bases, and 12 bases had no gene match. CDR3 length: 18 residues. CDR3 in amino acids: CASTPRGGDLSGANVLTF. CDR3 bases: TGTGCCAGCACCCCAAGGGGAGGGGACCTCTCTGGGGCCAACGTCCTGACTTTC.

This clonotype was picked up a small number of times. V gene TRBV3-1 combines with J gene TRBJ2-7; no reliable D call. V was trimmed by 1 base and J by 3 bases, leaving 13 bases between them. The V gene's germline CDR1 is LGHDT and CDR2 YNNKEL (reference sequence). The CDR3 is made up of 15 amino acids. The CDR3 reads CASSQGGSEHYEQYV. The CDR3 DNA is TGTGCCAGCAGCCAAGGCGGTTCAGAGCACTACGAGCAGTACGTC.

This clonotype was detected a few times. The chain couples TRBV7-6 to TRBJ2-7, with 7 bases fitting TRBD1. The ends lost 5 bases at V and 6 bases at J; junction bases unmatched: 13. The CDR3 sequence is 15 residues long. Germline CDR1 reads SGHVS; CDR2 reads FNYEAQ. The CDR3 nucleotides read TGTGCCAGCAGCCCTCAGGGGGACCGTGGCATCGAGCAGTACTTC. Its translation is CASSPQGDRGIEQYF.

This clonotype was found many times. The chain combines TRBV5-1 with TRBJ2-7, with D unclear. The CDR3 length is 13 residues. In germline, CDR1 is SGHRS, CDR2 YFSETQ. V was shortened by 0 bases and J by 7 bases, with 11 bases between the two germline ends. CDR3 in amino acids: CASSLEGNGEQYF. The CDR3 nucleotides are TGCGCCAGCAGCTTGGAGGGAAACGGAGAGCAGTACTTC.

There are a few counts of this clonotype. V usage is TRBV10-3 and J usage is TRBJ2-7, with 7 bases matching TRBD1. V lost 4 bases and J lost 3; bases outside the gene matches: 6. CDR3 size: 14 residues. Germline V lookup: CDR1 ENHRY, CDR2 SYGVKD. CDR3 bases: TGTGCCATCAGTGTAGAAGGGGGCGACTACGAGCAGTACTTC. The encoded protein is CAISVEGGDYEQYF.

V is TRBV7-2 and J is TRBJ2-2; 8 nucleotides match TRBD2. Trimming took 4 bases from V and 6 from J; bases not matched to a gene: 7. The germline V gene encodes CDR1 SGHTA and CDR2 FQGNSA. The CDR3 runs 15 residues. CDR3 DNA: TGTGCCAGCAGCTCGAGGACTAGCTTCGCCGGGGAGCTGTTTTTT. Translating it yields CASSSRTSFAGELFF.